The present TCR beta chain was sequenced within a study of control samples from healthy donors and cancer patients. Profiled with immunoSEQ multiplex PCR; TCRdb holds only in-frame clones, not every one. The sample lists 60,000 to 85,000 clones, approximately 92% seen once, with 5.5% to 6.5% in the top ten. V shed 4 bases, J shed 7 bases, and the junction held 13 bases outside the gene matches. This CDR3 region has 16 residues. The germline V gene has CDR1 MDHEN and CDR2 SYDVKM. This chain uses TRBV28 with TRBJ1-2; 9 bases map to TRBD1. The receptor's source is an older woman in good health. Sequenced material: blood. In DNA form, the CDR3 reads TGTGCCAGCAGTTCACCACCTTGGACAGGGGAAAGTGGCTACACCTTC. Amino acids: CASSSPPWTGESGYTF.